A selection of T cell receptor beta chains follows, all from one sample in a study of cytomegalovirus exposure and HLA in healthy donors. Data came from immunoSEQ multiplex PCR; TCRdb stores just in-frame clones and leaves some out. The table lists under 250,000 clones, more than 75% of them singletons. Source material: PBMCs. Receptors originate from a woman aged 18-29 years in good health and CMV-seropositive. Each CDR3 is given with its conserved first and last residue. D genes are given only for firm matches. The listing skips clone size in some rows; elsewhere it reads once, few, many or a size class.

>TRBV27|TRBD1|TRBJ1-5|-
TGTGCCAGCAGTCTCTCCGGGACAGGCCTCAATCAGCCCCAGCATTTT
CASSLSGTGLNQPQHF
>TRBV5-1|TRBD1|TRBJ2-7|-
TGCGCCAGCAGAAGGTCGGCAGGGGGCTTGTACGAGCAGTACTTC
CASRRSAGGLYEQYF
>TRBV5-1|TRBD2|TRBJ2-7|-
TGCGCCAGCAGTCTAGCGGGAGGGTACTACGAGCAGTACTTC
CASSLAGGYYEQYF
>TRBV28|TRBD2|TRBJ2-2|-
TGTGCCAGCAGGCGGGCGGGAGGGCCAGTTGGGGAGCTGTTTTTT
CASRRAGGPVGELFF
>TRBV5-1|-|TRBJ2-1|-
TGCGCCAGCAGCTTTCGGGTAGATGAGCAGTTCTTC
CASSFRVDEQFF
>TRBV5-6|TRBD2|TRBJ2-2|-
TGTGCCAGCAGCTCGGGAGGGAGGAACACCGGGGAGCTGTTTTTT
CASSSGGRNTGELFF
>TRBV4-1|-|TRBJ1-2|-
TGCGCCAGCAGCCAAGATAATGGGGCAAATAACTATGGCTACACCTTC
CASSQDNGANNYGYTF
>TRBV30|-|TRBJ2-7|-
TGTGCCTGGAGTGTATTGCCTACCGAGCAGTACTTC
CAWSVLPTEQYF
>TRBV7-9|TRBD2|TRBJ2-7|-
TGTGCCAGCAGCTTAGGGGGACTAGAACATCAAAAATCCTACGAGCAGTACTTC
CASSLGGLEHQKSYEQYF
>TRBV28|TRBD2|TRBJ2-1|-
TGTGCCAGCAGCCGCCTCGGGGGAGCGGGGCTCAATGAGCAGTTCTTC
CASSRLGGAGLNEQFF
>TRBV6-5|TRBD1|TRBJ2-2|-
TGTGCCAGCACCGGGACAGGGACCGGGGAGCTGTTTTTT
CASTGTGTGELFF
>TRBV18|-|TRBJ1-1|-
TGTGCCAGCTCACCACCCCACAGGGTAGTCACTGAAGCTTTCTTT
CASSPPHRVVTEAFF
>TRBV19|TRBD2|TRBJ2-7|once
TGTGTCACACCGGGACTAGCGGGACCTAGCTCCTACGAGCAGTACTTC
CVTPGLAGPSSYEQYF
>TRBV7-8|TRBD1|TRBJ1-1|-
TGTGCCAGCAGCTCACTTGTTCGGGACAGGGGGACCACTGAAGCTTTCTTT
CASSSLVRDRGTTEAFF
>TRBV7-8|TRBD1|TRBJ1-2|once
TGTGCCAGCAGCTTAAACAGGGGGACAGGGGAAGATGGCTACACCTTC
CASSLNRGTGEDGYTF
>TRBV10-3|TRBD1|TRBJ1-5|-
TGTGCCATCAGTGAGACAGGGGTTCGTCAGCCCCAGCATTTT
CAISETGVRQPQHF